What follows are 8 T cell receptor beta chains derived from one specimen sequenced in a study of T cell changes during pregnancy in multiple sclerosis. Sequencing used immunoSEQ multiplex PCR; TCRdb keeps in-frame clones, though not all of them. In the table there are 85,000 to 100,000 clones, around 92% of which are singletons. This specimen consisted of peripheral blood, obtained after pregnancy. The receptors stem from a female donor with multiple sclerosis, enrolled in a pregnancy study.

The V gene is TRBV7-8, the J gene TRBJ2-3; 9 bases fit TRBD2. The CDR3 has 16 residues. Germline CDR1 reads SGHVS; CDR2 reads FQNEAQ. Losses at the gene ends were 1 base for V and 4 bases for J; bases not matched to a gene: 6. The CDR3 protein is CASSLVVAGAADTQYF. The CDR3 DNA follows: TGTGCCAGCAGCTTAGTGGTAGCGGGAGCAGCAGATACGCAGTATTTT.

CDR3 sequence (DNA): TGCAGCGTCAGTCGCCAGGGGCAGTCCTACGAGCAGTACTTC. It specifies CSVSRQGQSYEQYF. The chain combines TRBV29-1 with TRBJ2-7; tentatively, D is TRBD1 (6 bases). The CDR3 is made up of 14 amino acids. V lost 6 bases and J lost 1, with 16 bases in between. Germline V lookup: CDR1 SQVTM, CDR2 ANQGSEA.

The chain joins TRBV4-3 to TRBJ1-1, with D tentatively TRBD1 (6 bases). This CDR3 comprises 14 residues. CDR1 and CDR2 from the germline V gene are LGHNA and YSLEER. V lost 3 bases and J lost 4, with 12 bases in between. CDR3 loop: CASSQLQGFTEAFF. As DNA, the CDR3 is TGCGCCAGCAGCCAGTTACAGGGTTTCACTGAAGCTTTCTTT.

V usage is TRBV7-7 and J usage is TRBJ2-1; D remains unclear. Germline-derived CDR1 and CDR2 are SSHAT and FNYEAQ (reference sequence). The CDR3 is 13 residues long. Trimming removed 2 bases at V and 4 bases at J, with 6 bases between. The CDR3 reads CASSLLLYNEQFF. Written as DNA, the CDR3 is TGTGCCAGCAGCTTACTACTGTACAATGAGCAGTTCTTC.

This clone was seen once. The genes are TRBV5-1 and TRBJ2-7; D is perhaps TRBD1 (7 bases). CDR3 length: 18 amino acids. CDR1 SGHRS and CDR2 YFSETQ come from the germline V gene. Trimming left V 2 bases short and J 0 bases short, with 21 bases between. The CDR3 protein is CASSFLPPGGDSSYEQYF. In DNA form, the CDR3 reads TGCGCCAGCAGCTTTTTACCTCCCGGCGGGGACAGCTCCTACGAGCAGTACTTC. The full variable domain, rest sourced from reference TRBV5-1 and TRBJ2-7, is KAGVTQTPRYLIKTRGQQVTLSCSPISGHRSVSWYQQTPGQGLQFLFEYFSETQRNKGNFPGRFSGRQFSNSRSEMNVSTLELGDSALYLCASSFLPPGGDSSYEQYFGPGTRLTVT.

This chain joins TRBV7-2 and TRBJ1-1; 10 bases agree with TRBD1. The CDR3 length is 16 residues. The germline V gene encodes CDR1 SGHTA and CDR2 FQGNSA. Losses at the gene ends were 5 bases for V and 3 bases for J; bases not matched to a gene: 9. In DNA, the CDR3 is TGTGCCAGCAGCCGCCGACAGGGGGCGCTTGACACTGAAGCTTTCTTT. It yields the protein CASSRRQGALDTEAFF. The whole variable domain, remainder taken from reference TRBV7-2 and TRBJ1-1, is GAGVSQSPSNKVTEKGKDVELRCDPISGHTALYWYRQSLGQGLEFLIYFQGNSAPDKSGLPSDRFSAERTGGSVSTLTIQRTQQEDSAVYLCASSRRQGALDTEAFFGQGTRLTVV.

The sample holds one count of this clone. The chain employs TRBV7-9 and TRBJ2-1; maybe TRBD1 (6 bases). Germline CDR1 SEHNR, CDR2 FQNEAQ (reference sequence). The germline V and J ends were trimmed by 6 bases and 4 bases, with 10 bases remaining between them. The CDR3 spans 13 residues. CDR3 nucleotide sequence: TGTGCCAGCAGACAGGGACATTACAATGAGCAGTTCTTC. It is translated as CASRQGHYNEQFF. The full variable domain, rest sourced from reference TRBV7-9 and TRBJ2-1, is DTGVSQNPRHKITKRGQNVTFRCDPISEHNRLYWYRQTLGQGPEFLTYFQNEAQLEKSRLLSDRFSAERPKGSFSTLEIQRTEQGDSAMYLCASRQGHYNEQFFGPGTRLTVL.

The table lists this clone with a count of one. The chain combines TRBV27 with TRBJ1-5; no definite D call. Germline loops: CDR1 MNHEY, CDR2 SMNVEV (reference sequence). V shed 2 bases and J shed 2 bases, with 10 bases lying between them. The length of the CDR3 is 15 residues. CDR3 loop: CASSLRAGGNQPQHF. CDR3 DNA sequence: TGTGCCAGCAGTTTACGGGCCGGGGGCAATCAGCCCCAGCATTTT.